A selection of T cell receptor beta chains follows, all from one sample in a study of control samples from healthy donors and cancer patients. Measured with immunoSEQ multiplex PCR; TCRdb has only the in-frame clones, and not every one. The sample includes roughly 120,000 clones, just under 90% seen only once; the top ten take over 10%. The sample taken for sequencing was blood. The receptor set was obtained from a man aged 25-45 years in good health. The CDR3 runs from the conserved cysteine through the conserved F or W. The order of the fields is D gene, V gene, clone size, J gene, CDR3 DNA, CDR3 protein. A D gene is named only where the DNA matches it firmly. Size tells how often a clone was seen (once, few, many) or the class of an expanded clone, and some rows leave it out.

TRBD1	TRBV7-2	.	TRBJ1-1	TGTGCCAGCAGCCTCCAGGGGGCGAGGAACACTGAAGCTTTCTTT	CASSLQGARNTEAFF
.	TRBV21-1	.	TRBJ1-1	TGTGCCAGCAGCAAAGCACAGGGGGTAGGCACTGAAGCTTTCTTT	CASSKAQGVGTEAFF
TRBD1	TRBV5-4	.	TRBJ1-2	TGTGCCAGCAGCGGCGGGGGACAGGGGGGAGAGTACTATGGCTACACCTTC	CASSGGGQGGEYYGYTF
.	TRBV19	.	TRBJ2-1	TGTGCCAGTAGGGCCCTTGGAGGGGGGGCTCAAAATGAGCAGTTCTTC	CASRALGGGAQNEQFF
.	TRBV7-9	.	TRBJ2-2	TGTGCCAGCACCTTACTTGGGGGTGGCGATCCGAACACCGGGGAGCTGTTTTTT	CASTLLGGGDPNTGELFF
.	TRBV15	.	TRBJ1-1	TGTGCCACCAGCAGAGGGGGGAGGGTCACTGAAGCTTTCTTT	CATSRGGRVTEAFF
.	TRBV3-1/TRBV3-2	.	TRBJ1-4	TGTGCCAGCCGGCTCGGGAATGAAAAACTGTTTTTT	CASRLGNEKLFF
TRBD2	TRBV6-4	few	TRBJ2-3	TGTGCCAGCAGTGACAACGGGGGGACCGATACGCAGTATTTT	CASSDNGGTDTQYF
.	TRBV5-1	.	TRBJ1-5	TGCGCCAGCAGCCCTCAACCGGGCATTCAGCCCCAGCATTTT	CASSPQPGIQPQHF
.	TRBV15	.	TRBJ2-3	TGTGCCACCGGACGGACCAGGGAGACAGATACGCAGTATTTT	CATGRTRETDTQYF
.	TRBV30	few	TRBJ2-5	TGTGCCTGGGGGAGACAGGTGGGAGAGACCCAGTACTTC	CAWGRQVGETQYF
.	TRBV2	.	TRBJ1-1	TGTGCCAGCAGTCGGACCAATGGAAAAGCTTTCTTT	CASSRTNGKAFF
.	TRBV7-9	.	TRBJ2-1	TGTGCCAGCAGCTTAGCCCCCGATGAGCAGTTCTTC	CASSLAPDEQFF
TRBD1	TRBV5-1	.	TRBJ1-1	TGCGCCAGCAGCTTGGGGACAGGGCAACGGAACACTGAAGCTTTCTTT	CASSLGTGQRNTEAFF
.	TRBV5-1	.	TRBJ1-2	TGCGCCAGCCCCCGGGACGGACTCTATGGCTACACCTTC	CASPRDGLYGYTF
.	TRBV12-3/TRBV12-4	.	TRBJ2-1	TGTGCCAGCAGCCCTCGAAATGAGCAGTTCTTC	CASSPRNEQFF
.	TRBV9	.	TRBJ2-5	TGTGCCAGCAGCGAGGGGAGCTGGGCAGCAAGCCAAGAGACCCAGTACTTC	CASSEGSWAASQETQYF